This T cell receptor beta chain derives from a study of blood T cells in healthy people across ages. Study-level results: TCR beta diversity tracked closely with naive T cell percentage.

For the second PCR, which ran for about 6 to 12 cycles, a sample-barcoded 5' primer and a J-beta primer mix were used. Via MiXCR, TCRdb re-called the 5' RACE reads, giving one row per CDR3 protein. The sample has roughly 1.6 million distinct CDR3 sequences; about 35% are singletons. To note about this clonotype: Its antigen is currently unknown. This may arise from a read error, as a much more abundant clone is one base away.

The study drew donors from healthy Caucasian individuals in Russia aged roughly 6 to 90. Each sample gave at least 6.5 million isolated PBMCs. The CDR3 extends over 16 amino acids. Germline V CDR1 and CDR2: SQVTM, ANQGSEA. This chain uses TRBV29-1 with TRBJ2-5, with TRBD1 identical over 7 bases. The closer fit of TRBJ2-7 to the DNA end suggests the J call may be wrong. This sequence was found in a woman in her twenties or thirties in good health. Sequences were obtained from blood. The CDR3 loop is CSVEASSGTVAYEQYF. CDR3 sequence (DNA): TGCAGCGTTGAAGCTTCCTCCGGGACAGTGGCCTACGAGCAGTACTTC.